This T cell receptor (beta chain) was sequenced for a study of OX40 agonist ivuxolimab in advanced cancers. V gave up 9 bases and J gave up 1 base, with 14 bases separating them. Germline values: CDR1 SNHLY, CDR2 FYNNEI. The CDR3 is made up of 14 amino acids. Sequencing used immunoSEQ multiplex PCR; TCRdb keeps in-frame clones, though not all of them. This table has approximately 86,000 clones, 86% appearing once. This specimen was CD4+ or CD8+ T cells sorted from blood, taken in a trial of the OX40 agonist ivuxolimab. The gene calls are TRBV2 and TRBJ2-3, with D possibly being TRBD2 (6 bases). This TCR came from an adult with an advanced solid tumor such as melanoma, head and neck, liver or kidney cancer. CDR3 region: CASDGTGGTDTQYF. In nucleotides, the CDR3 is TGTGCCAGTGACGGAACGGGGGGCACAGATACGCAGTATTTT.